This T cell receptor (beta chain) was identified during a study of cytomegalovirus exposure and HLA in healthy donors. TCRdb's table, derived via immunoSEQ multiplex PCR, lists solely in-frame clones and lacks some. Of 55,000 to 80,000 clones listed, around 93% are singletons. On this clone itself: Its antigen is currently unknown.

The study's findings and limits: Among the CMV-associated chains, a few were confirmed in vitro as specific for CMV antigens. Researchers counted 164 TCR beta chains as cytomegalovirus-associated.

CDR3 length equals 14 residues. CDR1 MDHEN and CDR2 SYDVKM come from the germline V gene. The V and J ends lost 7 bases and 4 bases respectively, with 14 bases between them. The sequenced material came from PBMCs. The genes are TRBV28 and TRBJ1-5; D is perhaps TRBD1 (6 bases). The receptor's source is a woman younger than 35 in good health and CMV-seropositive. The CDR3 region is CASITGLTNQPQHF. DNA of the CDR3: TGTGCCAGCATCACAGGGCTCACTAATCAGCCCCAGCATTTT.